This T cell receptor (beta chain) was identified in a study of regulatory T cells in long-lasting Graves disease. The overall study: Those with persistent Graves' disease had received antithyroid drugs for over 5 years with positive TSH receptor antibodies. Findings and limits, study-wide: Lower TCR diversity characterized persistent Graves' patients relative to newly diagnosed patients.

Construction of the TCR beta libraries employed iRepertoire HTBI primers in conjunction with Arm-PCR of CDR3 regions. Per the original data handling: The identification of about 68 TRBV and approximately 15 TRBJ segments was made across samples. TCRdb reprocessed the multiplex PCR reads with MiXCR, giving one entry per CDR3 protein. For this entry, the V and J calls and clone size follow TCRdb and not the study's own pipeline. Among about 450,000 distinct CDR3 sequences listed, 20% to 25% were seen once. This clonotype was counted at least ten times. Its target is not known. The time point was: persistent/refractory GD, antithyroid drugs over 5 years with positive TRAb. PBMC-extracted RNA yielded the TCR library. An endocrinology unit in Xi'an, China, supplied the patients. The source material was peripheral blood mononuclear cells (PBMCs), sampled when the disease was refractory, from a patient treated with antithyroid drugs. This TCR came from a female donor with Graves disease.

For the CDR3, the DNA is TGTGCCAGCAGTTTGATAGGTAGGGCAGGTAATCAGCCCCAGCATTTT. This gives the protein CASSLIGRAGNQPQHF. The chain has TRBV12-3 or TRBV12-4 and TRBJ1-5; D is uncertain. This CDR3 is built from 16 residues. Trimming took off 3 bases at V and 4 bases at J, with 16 bases between the two ends.